This passage covers 18 T cell receptor beta chains from one sample sequenced in a study of shared clonotypes between healthy human individuals (TCRdb year 2020). Libraries came from the immunoSEQ multiplex PCR assay. Here the immuneACCESS table is served through TCRdb, limited to in-frame sequences with V and J called. Missing clones are a known gap in these copies; in checked studies unresolved V genes cover under half, and the rest lacks a known reason. Here the sample has 2 million to 2.5 million clones; less than 95% occur a single time. 0.3% to 0.4% of the sample lies in the top ten. Sequencing was carried out using naive CD4+ T cells from PBMCs. The cell subset or site label for this specimen denotes: CD45RA+ positively selected. The receptor source for this set is a man aged 18 to 30 in good health. Some clones in this sample may be carry-over from other donors' samples.

This chain joins TRBV15 and TRBJ2-1; 7 nucleotides align to TRBD1. This CDR3 has 17 residues. Germline-derived CDR1 and CDR2 are LNHNV and YYDKDF (reference sequence). J was trimmed by 2 bases and V by 4 bases; bases with no gene match: 11. The CDR3 here is CATSTSWAGGTYNEQFF. The DNA of the CDR3 is TGTGCCACCAGCACCTCATGGGCAGGGGGTACCTACAATGAGCAGTTCTTC.

CDR3 sequence: CASSPWPVSYGYTF. CDR3 in DNA: TGTGCCAGCTCACCGTGGCCGGTCAGCTATGGCTACACCTTC. The chain links TRBV18 to TRBJ1-2; D unresolved. V was cut by 3 bases and J by 4 bases, with 12 bases left in between. Germline values: CDR1 KGHSH, CDR2 LQKENI. There are 14 residues in the CDR3.

This clone showed up just once. The chain uses TRBV4-3 and TRBJ2-1; 14 nucleotides line up with TRBD2. From germline, CDR1 is LGHNA and CDR2 YSLEER. V shed 3 bases and J 8 bases; nucleotides not matched to a gene: 12. This CDR3 is 18 amino acids long. CDR3 sequence: CASSQGLPGLAGVYEQFF. CDR3 DNA sequence: TGCGCCAGCAGCCAGGGCCTCCCGGGACTAGCGGGAGTCTATGAGCAGTTCTTC.

The rearrangement links TRBV7-2 to TRBJ1-1; D perhaps matches TRBD1 (5 bases). V lost 4 bases to trimming and J lost 2 bases, with 8 bases between them. Germline V gene lookup returns CDR1 SGHTA and CDR2 FQGNSA. This CDR3 is built from 13 residues. The CDR3 region is CASSSRVNTEAFF. The CDR3 DNA reads TGTGCCAGCAGCTCCAGGGTTAACACTGAAGCTTTCTTT.

The V gene is TRBV19, the J gene TRBJ2-1, with D possibly matching TRBD2 (5 bases). The V gene's germline CDR1 is LNHDA and CDR2 SQIVND (reference sequence). V lost 7 bases, J lost 9 bases, and 19 bases lay in between. This CDR3 comprises 14 residues. CDR3 loop: CASTEGKAFLEQFF. CDR3 DNA sequence: TGTGCCAGTACCGAGGGTAAAGCTTTCCTTGAGCAGTTCTTC.

The chain recombines TRBV5-1 with TRBJ2-3, with D unresolved. Per germline, CDR1 SGHRS and CDR2 YFSETQ. The CDR3 runs to 15 residues. Trimming left V 1 base short and J 2 bases short, with 11 bases between. Here the CDR3 DNA reads TGCGCCAGCAGCTTGTTCTCAGGTATCACAGATACGCAGTATTTT. Its protein is CASSLFSGITDTQYF.

The rearrangement joins TRBV28 to TRBJ2-7; the match to TRBD2 covers 7 bases. The V and J ends lost 6 bases and 2 bases, in that order; junction bases with no gene match: 25. The CDR3 consists of 20 residues. From germline, CDR1 is MDHEN and CDR2 SYDVKM. In DNA, the CDR3 is TGTGCCAGCAGGCCATTTCCTTCTGGCCAGGGAGGGCTCTCCACCTACGAGCAGTACTTC. Translation: CASRPFPSGQGGLSTYEQYF.

The chain recombines TRBV4-1 with TRBJ2-1, with D unclear. The germline V and J ends were trimmed by 4 bases and 5 bases, with 3 bases remaining between them. The CDR3 totals 11 residues. The germline CDR1 and CDR2 sequences are MGHRA and YSYEKL. CDR3 protein: CASSRNNEQFF. In DNA, the CDR3 is TGCGCCAGCAGCCGGAACAATGAGCAGTTCTTC.

Concerning this clone: The junction departs from the called germline gene at one end, perhaps through a read error. The rearrangement joins TRBV5-8 to TRBJ2-2, with 10 bases that match TRBD2. Germline values: CDR1 SGHTS, CDR2 YDEGEE. The CDR3 sequence is 16 residues long. The CDR3 loop reads CASSSRGLANTGELFF. Here the CDR3 DNA reads TGTGCCAGCAGCTCGAGGGGACTAGCGAATACCGGGGAGCTGTTTTTT.

Concerning this clone: One junction end disagrees with the germline gene, perhaps due to a read error. The rearrangement uses TRBV2 and TRBJ2-1; D call uncertain. Per germline, CDR1 SNHLY and CDR2 FYNNEI. This CDR3 is 12 amino acids long. For the CDR3, the DNA is TGTGCCAGCCGTGAGTCCAACAATGAGCAGTTCTTC. Translating it yields CASRESNNEQFF. The whole variable domain, filled in from reference TRBV2 and TRBJ2-1, reads EPEVTQTPSHQVTQMGQEVILRCVPISNHLYFYWYRQILGQKVEFLVSFYNNEISEKSEIFDDQFSVERPDGSNFTLKIRSTKLEDSAMYFCASRESNNEQFFGPGTRLTVL.

This clone was counted once. Other nucleotide sequences in the sample specify the same CDR3. The genes are TRBV5-1 and TRBJ2-7; unclear D gene. Germline CDR1 and CDR2: SGHRS and YFSETQ. The CDR3 is made up of 13 amino acids. Trimming shortened V by 4 bases and J by 2 bases, and 10 bases separated the two germline ends. CDR3 amino acids: CASSRTSAYEQYF. CDR3 nucleotides: TGCGCCAGCAGCCGTACAAGCGCCTACGAGCAGTACTTC.

The rearrangement uses TRBV6-5 and TRBJ1-5; TRBD1 matches at 7 bases. The CDR3 consists of 14 residues. V trimming: 6 bases; J trimming: 7 bases; junction bases outside the gene matches: 9. The germline gives CDR1 MNHEY, CDR2 SVGAGI. The CDR3: CASRETTGAQPQHF. The CDR3 bases are TGTGCCAGCAGGGAGACTACAGGGGCGCAGCCCCAGCATTTT.

The V and J genes are TRBV5-1 and TRBJ1-1; D gene ambiguous. Looked up from germline, CDR1 is SGHRS and CDR2 is YFSETQ. Trimming removed 7 bases at V and 3 bases at J, with 7 bases between. There are 11 residues in the CDR3. For the CDR3, the DNA is TGCGCCAGCTCAGAGGACACTGAAGCTTTCTTT. Residues: CASSEDTEAFF.

CDR3 DNA sequence: TGTGCCAGCAGCGTAGGTAACGGGAGGAGCACAGATACGCAGTATTTT. Protein sequence: CASSVGNGRSTDTQYF. The chain carries TRBV9 and TRBJ2-3; 7 positions match TRBD2. The V and J ends lost 0 bases and 0 bases, in that order; junction bases with no gene match: 4. Looked up from germline, CDR1 is SGDLS and CDR2 is YYNGEE. The CDR3 is 16 amino acids.

The rearrangement joins TRBV6-5 to TRBJ2-5; D not certain. V lost 8 bases and J 5 bases, leaving 21 bases between the germline ends. CDR3 length equals 15 residues. The germline V gene has CDR1 MNHEY and CDR2 SVGAGI. The CDR3 loop reads CASSTQGPTTETQYF. The CDR3 bases are TGTGCCAGCTCCACCCAAGGCCCCACCACGGAGACCCAGTACTTC.

The V and J genes are TRBV5-5 and TRBJ2-7; D may match TRBD1 or TRBD2 (5 bases each). The CDR3 has 14 residues. Germline assignment: CDR1 SGHKS and CDR2 YYEKEE (reference sequence). With 4 bases removed from V and 9 bases from J, the gap between germline ends came to 20 bases. CDR3 region: CASSGSVQQETQYF. The DNA of the CDR3 is TGTGCCAGCAGCGGGAGCGTACAACAGGAAACGCAGTACTTC.

CDR3 in amino acids: CASSPQRPFRTQYF. The DNA for the CDR3 is TGTGCCAGCAGTCCACAGAGACCGTTTAGGACCCAGTACTTC. The V call is TRBV6-5, the J call TRBJ2-5; D gene unclear. This CDR3 region has 14 residues. The V end was cut by 5 bases, the J end by 7 bases, with 17 bases between. Germline loops: CDR1 MNHEY, CDR2 SVGAGI.

The chain links TRBV9 to TRBJ2-1; 9 bases match TRBD2. Per germline, CDR1 SGDLS and CDR2 YYNGEE. After removal of 2 bases from V and 5 bases from J, the junction contained 5 bases not matched to a gene. This CDR3 has 15 residues. The DNA of the CDR3 is TGTGCCAGCAGCGTTAGCGGGAGTCTTGACAATGAGCAGTTCTTC. It specifies CASSVSGSLDNEQFF.